This T cell receptor (beta chain) was sequenced during a study of shared T cell receptors in the human thymus. Only in-frame clones appear in the TCRdb table, and some are missing; sequencing was by immunoSEQ multiplex PCR. The sample carries 450,000 to 650,000 clones, approximately 80% recorded once. Germline V gene sequence: CDR1 ENHRY, CDR2 SYGVKD. The CDR3 has 14 amino acids. The V end lost 1 base, the J end lost 10 bases, and 14 bases lay between the germline ends. The sample was also linked to a second study, of human thymus T cells. That report adds: Among the donors, all were healthy Finnish infants having corrective surgery for congenital heart defects. Thymic samples were excised during corrective heart operations. Thymic as well as blood repertoires seemed to favor certain V and J genes unevenly. Unrelated people showed highly overlapping thymic repertoires, related research reported.

The chain is built from TRBV10-3 and TRBJ2-1, with D maybe TRBD2 (5 bases). What was sequenced was thymocytes. This receptor was obtained from a boy less than two years old with a congenital heart defect. In DNA form, the CDR3 reads TGTGCCATCAGTGAGTTCCCCCCAGCGGAAGAGCAGTTCTTC. This translates into CAISEFPPAEEQFF.